This T cell receptor (beta chain) came from a study of graft-versus-host responses after intestinal transplantation. Study in general: Anti-thymocyte globulin induction, then tacrolimus and steroids for around three years, went to all recipients.

Germline CDR1 SNHLY, CDR2 FYNNEI. The CDR3 is 13 amino acids. Unmatched junction bases numbered 1, after V lost 8 bases and J lost 1 base. A note on this clone: Its antigen is not identified.

This table comes from immunoSEQ multiplex PCR, and its TCRdb copy is limited to in-frame clones, with some not included. The sample shows 75,000 to 100,000 clones, more than 85% of them seen only once. Points from the study as a whole: Allografts carried high graft-versus-host to host-versus-graft clonal ratios in patients having graft-donor T cell macrochimerism.

The material was unstimulated CD4+ T cells sorted from spleen or lymph node cells, obtained before intestinal transplant. This rearrangement joins TRBV2 to TRBJ1-1; 10 bases align to TRBD1. This TCR was sampled from a human donor who received an intestinal transplant. The CDR3 loop is CASGDRGNTEAFF. DNA for the CDR3: TGTGCCAGCGGGGACAGGGGGAACACTGAAGCTTTCTTT.